These T cell receptor beta chains were read from a single sample in a study of kidney transplant recipient with SARS-CoV-2 infection. TCRdb used MiXCR to reprocess the reads, holding one entry per CDR3 protein. Of roughly 250,000 distinct CDR3 sequences in the sample, more than 25% were seen once. The sample consisted of a blood sample, taken at baseline and on day 111 from a kidney transplant recipient. The receptor set was obtained from a male patient in his thirties who had COVID-19 and was a kidney transplant recipient. Some of the T cells may derive from the graft donor. The CDR3 runs from the conserved cysteine through the conserved F or W. Each record gives: clone size, D gene, V gene, J gene, CDR3 DNA, CDR3 protein. A D gene is named only where the DNA matches it firmly. Only some rows state a clone size, as once, few, many or a class for expanded clones.

size: many
D: .
V: TRBV2
J: TRBJ2-4
DNA: TGTGCCAGCAGTGAATCGGGGCCCGGAGACATTCAGTACTTC
CDR3: CASSESGPGDIQYF

size: many
D: TRBD2
V: TRBV3-1
J: TRBJ2-2
DNA: TGTGCCAGCAGCCCGGGACTAGCGGGAGCTACCGGGGAGCTGTTTTTT
CDR3: CASSPGLAGATGELFF

size: many
D: .
V: TRBV20-1
J: TRBJ1-5
DNA: TGCAGTGCGAAGGGGCATCCAGGGGTAAGCAATCAGCCCCAGCATTTT
CDR3: CSAKGHPGVSNQPQHF

size: many
D: TRBD1
V: TRBV27
J: TRBJ1-2
DNA: TGTGCCAGCAGTCGGGACAGATTCTATGGCTACACCTTC
CDR3: CASSRDRFYGYTF

size: many
D: .
V: TRBV28
J: TRBJ1-4
DNA: TGTGCCAGCAGGGGTAGCACTAATGAAAAACTGTTTTTT
CDR3: CASRGSTNEKLFF

size: .
D: .
V: TRBV7-2
J: TRBJ2-4
DNA: TGTGCCAGCAGCTTAGGTACGGGTCTGGGAAACATTCAGTACTTC
CDR3: CASSLGTGLGNIQYF

size: .
D: TRBD2
V: TRBV6-1
J: TRBJ2-5
DNA: TGTGCCAGCAGTGATCGACTAGCGGGAAGAGAGACCCAGTACTTC
CDR3: CASSDRLAGRETQYF

size: .
D: .
V: TRBV4-3
J: TRBJ1-2
DNA: TGCGCCAGCAGCGGTTTAAAAGGACGTCTAAAGACCTATGGCTACACCTTC
CDR3: CASSGLKGRLKTYGYTF

size: many
D: .
V: TRBV30
J: TRBJ1-1
DNA: TGTGCCTGGAACAGGGACTCGAACACTGAAGCTTTCTTT
CDR3: CAWNRDSNTEAFF

size: many
D: .
V: TRBV24-1
J: TRBJ1-2
DNA: TGTGCCACCAGTTATGTAGTTAGTACCAGAAAGACCTATGGCTACACCTTC
CDR3: CATSYVVSTRKTYGYTF

size: .
D: .
V: TRBV11-2
J: TRBJ2-1
DNA: TGTGCCAGCAGTTTGGACCGTAGAGCCTACAATGAGCAGTTCTTC
CDR3: CASSLDRRAYNEQFF

size: few
D: .
V: TRBV3-1
J: TRBJ1-1
DNA: TGTGCCAGCAGCGGGGTCACTCCCATTTCAATTCGCACTGAAGCTTTCTTT
CDR3: CASSGVTPISIRTEAFF

size: many
D: TRBD2
V: TRBV9
J: TRBJ2-7
DNA: TGTGCCAGCAGCGTAGCCAGCGGGAGAATGTACGAGCAGTACTTC
CDR3: CASSVASGRMYEQYF

size: many
D: .
V: TRBV2
J: TRBJ2-7
DNA: TGTGCCAGCAGCGTAGGACAGTTGACCTACGAGCAGTACTTC
CDR3: CASSVGQLTYEQYF

size: many
D: .
V: TRBV2
J: TRBJ2-3
DNA: TGTGCCAGCACGGGTATTAACACAGATACGCAGTATTTT
CDR3: CASTGINTDTQYF

size: .
D: .
V: TRBV21-1
J: TRBJ2-1
DNA: TGTGCCAGCATGCTCGGGACTACTTTCGGGAATGAGCAGTTCTTC
CDR3: CASMLGTTFGNEQFF

size: many
D: TRBD1
V: TRBV30
J: TRBJ1-2
DNA: TGTGCCTGGAGTGTAACCCAGGGGGCACGGGGCTACACCTTC
CDR3: CAWSVTQGARGYTF

size: many
D: TRBD2
V: TRBV24-1
J: TRBJ2-7
DNA: TGTGCCACCAGTGATGGTAGCGGGGGGGAGCAGTACTTC
CDR3: CATSDGSGGEQYF

size: few
D: .
V: TRBV6-1
J: TRBJ2-1
DNA: TGTGCCAGCAGTGAGCCAGCGAGCTCCTACAATGAGCAGTTCTTC
CDR3: CASSEPASSYNEQFF

size: many
D: .
V: TRBV3-1
J: TRBJ2-5
DNA: TGTGCCAGCAGCCAAGGGGCAGTGCGCCAAGAGACCCAGTACTTC
CDR3: CASSQGAVRQETQYF

size: few
D: .
V: TRBV24-1
J: TRBJ2-3
DNA: TGTGCCACCAGTGATTTAACCAAAATTCAATCACTGGGCACAGATACGCAGTATTTT
CDR3: CATSDLTKIQSLGTDTQYF

size: .
D: TRBD1
V: TRBV6-5
J: TRBJ2-3
DNA: TGTGCCAGCAGTACACAGGGGGGCCCAGATACGCAGTATTTT
CDR3: CASSTQGGPDTQYF

size: few
D: .
V: TRBV30
J: TRBJ2-3
DNA: TGTGCCTGGAGTAGGTGGATGGGAAGCACAGATACGCAGTATTTT
CDR3: CAWSRWMGSTDTQYF

size: many
D: .
V: TRBV19
J: TRBJ2-7
DNA: TGTGCCAGTAGTTTGGTGACAGGCCCTACCTACGAGCAGTACTTC
CDR3: CASSLVTGPTYEQYF

size: many
D: TRBD1
V: TRBV20-1
J: TRBJ2-1
DNA: TGCAGTGCTGAAGGGGACAGGGGGTCGAATGAGCAGTTCTTC
CDR3: CSAEGDRGSNEQFF

size: once
D: .
V: TRBV3-1
J: TRBJ2-5
DNA: TGTGCCAGCAGCATAATTTCTCCCATTTCTTTCTCTGGGACCCAGTACTTC
CDR3: CASSIISPISFSGTQYF

size: many
D: .
V: TRBV24-1
J: TRBJ1-5
DNA: TGTGCCACCAGTGGCCGGACAGCTTCCCAGGAGCCCCAGCATTTT
CDR3: CATSGRTASQEPQHF

size: many
D: .
V: TRBV11-2
J: TRBJ2-5
DNA: TGTGCCAGCAGCTTAGAATGGGCAGGGGCGGGCGAGACCCAGTACTTC
CDR3: CASSLEWAGAGETQYF

size: many
D: .
V: TRBV23-1
J: TRBJ1-2
DNA: TGCGCCAGCAGTACACTTGGGCTACGCAGAAAGACCTATGGCTACACCTTC
CDR3: CASSTLGLRRKTYGYTF

size: few
D: .
V: TRBV25-1
J: TRBJ2-1
DNA: TGTGCCAGCAGTGAAACCGTAGCGGCCGCGAATGAGCAGTTCTTC
CDR3: CASSETVAAANEQFF

size: many
D: .
V: TRBV5-8
J: TRBJ1-2
DNA: TGTGCCAGCACCAATGGTCATCCACGAAAGACCTATGGCTACACCTTC
CDR3: CASTNGHPRKTYGYTF

size: many
D: .
V: TRBV28
J: TRBJ1-2
DNA: TGTGCCAGCAGCCTAAGCAGTTGGGGAAACTATGGCTACACCTTC
CDR3: CASSLSSWGNYGYTF

size: .
D: .
V: TRBV12-3/TRBV12-4
J: TRBJ1-2
DNA: TGTGCCAGCAATCGGGGAAGCAGCTTCCGAAAGACCTATGGCTACACCTTC
CDR3: CASNRGSSFRKTYGYTF

size: many
D: .
V: TRBV6-5
J: TRBJ2-7
DNA: TGTGCCAGCAGTTCCGCCCGGCGATACTCCTACGAGCAGTACTTC
CDR3: CASSSARRYSYEQYF

size: .
D: .
V: TRBV20-1
J: TRBJ1-1
DNA: TGCAGTGCTAGAGTTCGCATGAACGCTGAAGCTTTCTTT
CDR3: CSARVRMNAEAFF

size: many
D: TRBD1
V: TRBV6-2/TRBV6-3
J: TRBJ2-5
DNA: TGTGCCAGCAGTTACTCGACAGGGGGGGAGACCCAGTACTTC
CDR3: CASSYSTGGETQYF

size: many
D: .
V: TRBV5-6
J: TRBJ1-2
DNA: TGTGCCAGCTGCATGAGCAATAGTCGAAAGACCTATGGCTACACCTTC
CDR3: CASCMSNSRKTYGYTF

size: few
D: .
V: TRBV18
J: TRBJ2-1
DNA: TGTGCCAGCTCATACGGGACCTGGAATGAGCAGTTCTTC
CDR3: CASSYGTWNEQFF

size: few
D: .
V: TRBV3-1
J: TRBJ1-2
DNA: TGTGCCAGCAGCCTGAGTAGCACCCTTCGAAAGACCTATGGCTACACCTTC
CDR3: CASSLSSTLRKTYGYTF

size: medium-sized
D: .
V: TRBV11-2
J: TRBJ2-3
DNA: TGTGCCAGCAGCTTAAGCGCAGATACGCAGTATTTT
CDR3: CASSLSADTQYF

size: many
D: .
V: TRBV5-1
J: TRBJ2-6
DNA: TGCGCCAGCAGGGAGGGGGCTGGCTCTGGGGCCAACGTCCTGACTTTC
CDR3: CASREGAGSGANVLTF

size: many
D: TRBD1
V: TRBV19
J: TRBJ1-1
DNA: TGTGCCAGTAGTACGCCCTCAGGGGGCGCGAGGGGTGCTTTCTTT
CDR3: CASSTPSGGARGAFF

size: few
D: .
V: TRBV6-5
J: TRBJ2-7
DNA: TGTGCCAGCAGTTACTCCAACACTGGTATTGACGAGCAGTACTTC
CDR3: CASSYSNTGIDEQYF

size: many
D: .
V: TRBV5-8
J: TRBJ2-7
DNA: TGTGCCAGCAGGTCGAGGGGGAGAGGATACGAGCAGTACTTC
CDR3: CASRSRGRGYEQYF

size: many
D: TRBD1
V: TRBV24-1
J: TRBJ2-1
DNA: TGTGCCACCAGTGATTTCGACAGGGGGGGTGAGCAGTTCTTC
CDR3: CATSDFDRGGEQFF

size: many
D: .
V: TRBV27
J: TRBJ1-4
DNA: TGTGCCAGCGGTAGAAGTGGGACTAATGAAAAACTGTTTTTT
CDR3: CASGRSGTNEKLFF

size: many
D: .
V: TRBV6-5
J: TRBJ1-2
DNA: TGTGCCAGCAGTTACTCCGGGGCCCTTAACTATGGCTACACCTTC
CDR3: CASSYSGALNYGYTF

size: .
D: .
V: TRBV19
J: TRBJ1-2
DNA: TGTGCCAGTAGTATAACTGGGAGCCCCGGCTACACCTTC
CDR3: CASSITGSPGYTF

size: many
D: .
V: TRBV2
J: TRBJ1-5
DNA: TGTGCCAGCAGTGAACCGTCCGGCGGGGGATGGCCCCAGCATTTT
CDR3: CASSEPSGGGWPQHF

size: .
D: .
V: TRBV6-5
J: TRBJ1-1
DNA: TGTGCCAGCAGTCTGACACTTGGCACTGAAGCTTTCTTT
CDR3: CASSLTLGTEAFF

size: many
D: TRBD1
V: TRBV28
J: TRBJ1-5
DNA: TGTGCCAGCAGACGAGCCGGGACAGGGGTGAACAATCAGCCCCAGCATTTT
CDR3: CASRRAGTGVNNQPQHF

size: .
D: TRBD2
V: TRBV7-9
J: TRBJ2-4
DNA: TGTGCCAGCAACTTCCAACGGGAGGGGGGGATTCAGTACTTC
CDR3: CASNFQREGGIQYF

size: many
D: .
V: TRBV6-2/TRBV6-3
J: TRBJ2-7
DNA: TGTGCCAGCAGTTGGTTGCGGACCTCCTACGAGCAGTACTTC
CDR3: CASSWLRTSYEQYF

size: many
D: .
V: TRBV30
J: TRBJ2-1
DNA: TGTGCCTGGAGTGCCCAACCACAAGCGTATGAGCAGTTCTTC
CDR3: CAWSAQPQAYEQFF

size: many
D: TRBD2
V: TRBV6-5
J: TRBJ2-5
DNA: TGTGCCAGCAGTTGGAAACTTACACTAGCGGGGGGACTAGAGACCCAGTACTTC
CDR3: CASSWKLTLAGGLETQYF

size: many
D: .
V: TRBV3-2
J: TRBJ2-7
DNA: TGTGCCAGCAGCCCTTCAGGGGAGACCTACGAGCAGTACTTC
CDR3: CASSPSGETYEQYF